This TCR beta chain appears in the sequencing data of a study of control samples from healthy donors and cancer patients. Assay used: immunoSEQ multiplex PCR; TCRdb lists only in-frame clones, some missing. Of 70,000 to 75,000 clones in the sample, less than 90% were seen once. Germline-derived CDR1 and CDR2 are SGHRS and YFSETQ. Trimming removed 0 bases from V and 7 bases from J, with 18 bases in between. CDR3 length equals 16 residues. This sequence joins TRBV5-1 and TRBJ2-3; D is possibly TRBD2 (5 bases). Sample: blood. The sequence came from a woman aged 50 to 60 in good health. The CDR3 DNA sequence: TGCGCCAGCAGCTTGGCGCAGGAGGCTAGCTGGAATACGCAGTATTTT. Translation: CASSLAQEASWNTQYF.